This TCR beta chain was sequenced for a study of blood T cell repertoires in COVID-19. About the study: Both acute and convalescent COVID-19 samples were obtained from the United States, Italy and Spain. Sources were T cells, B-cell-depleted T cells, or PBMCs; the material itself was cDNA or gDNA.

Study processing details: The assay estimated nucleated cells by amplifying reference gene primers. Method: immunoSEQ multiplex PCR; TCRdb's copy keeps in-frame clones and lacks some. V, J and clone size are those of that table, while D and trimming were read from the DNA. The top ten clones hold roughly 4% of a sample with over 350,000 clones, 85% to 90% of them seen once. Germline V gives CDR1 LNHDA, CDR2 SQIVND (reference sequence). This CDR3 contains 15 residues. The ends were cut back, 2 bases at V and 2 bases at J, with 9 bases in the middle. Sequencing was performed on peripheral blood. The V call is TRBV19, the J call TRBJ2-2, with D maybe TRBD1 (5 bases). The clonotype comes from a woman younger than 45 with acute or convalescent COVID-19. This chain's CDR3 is CASSIRQTNTGELFF. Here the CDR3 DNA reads TGTGCCAGTAGTATACGACAGACTAACACCGGGGAGCTGTTTTTT.